A selection of T cell receptor beta chains follows, all from one sample in a study of long-term antiretroviral therapy in people with HIV. Sequencing was performed with immunoSEQ multiplex PCR; in TCRdb, only in-frame clones are kept and a portion is missing. The data hold around 21,000 clones, with roughly 84% observed a single time. The starting material was unsorted PBMCs, obtained roughly 6.1 years after starting antiretroviral therapy. The receptors stem from a man aged 25 to 45 with HIV. Each CDR3 is given with its conserved first and last residue. Fields, in order: V gene, D gene, clone size, CDR3 length, J gene, CDR3 DNA, CDR3 protein. D genes are given only for firm matches. Clone size is stated in some rows and not others, as once, few, many or a class when expanded.

>TRBV7-6|NA|NA|13|TRBJ2-7
TGTGCCAGCAGCGAGGGGTACTCATCCGAGCAGTACTTC
CASSEGYSSEQYF
>TRBV6-1|NA|once|13|TRBJ1-2
TGTGCCAGCAAGGGCGAAATTAACTATGGCTACACCTTC
CASKGEINYGYTF
>TRBV11-2|TRBD1|NA|16|TRBJ2-7
TGTGCCAGCAGCTCAGGGACAGGTACCCTTTCCTACGAGCAGTACTTC
CASSSGTGTLSYEQYF
>TRBV7-2|TRBD1|NA|12|TRBJ2-3
TGTGCCAGCAGAAAAGGGGGCGTAGGGCAGTATTTT
CASRKGGVGQYF
>TRBV19|NA|NA|14|TRBJ2-6
TGTGCCAGTATGTGGGGGTCTGGGGCCAACGTCCTGACTTTC
CASMWGSGANVLTF
>TRBV14|NA|NA|18|TRBJ1-3
TGTGCCAGCAGTCGCCGGGACCTTAACTACCTCTCTGGAAACACCATATATTTT
CASSRRDLNYLSGNTIYF
>TRBV13|NA|once|14|TRBJ1-4
TGTGCCAGCAGCTTAGGAGTTCGGGATGAAAAACTGTTTTTT
CASSLGVRDEKLFF
>TRBV2|NA|NA|14|TRBJ1-6
TGTGCCAGCAGACGGCTCACCGCCGGGTCACCCCTCCACTTT
CASRRLTAGSPLHF
>TRBV6-5|NA|NA|14|TRBJ1-3
TGTGCCAGCAGTTGGGAAGTCTCTGGAAACACCATATATTTT
CASSWEVSGNTIYF
>TRBV7-3|NA|NA|14|TRBJ1-1
TGTGCCAGCAGCTTAACGGGGGTAGCAACTGAAGCTTTCTTT
CASSLTGVATEAFF
>TRBV6-4|TRBD1|NA|17|TRBJ2-1
TGTGCCAGCAGACCGGGACAGGGGACTTCCCAGCACAATGAGCAGTTCTTC
CASRPGQGTSQHNEQFF
>TRBV2|NA|NA|15|TRBJ2-7
TGTGCCAACCCAGGATGGGCTAGCGCTTCCTACGAGCAGTACTTC
CANPGWASASYEQYF
>TRBV10-3|TRBD1|NA|15|TRBJ1-6
TGTGCCTCGGATTCCGGGACAGATACCAATTCACCCCTCCACTTT
CASDSGTDTNSPLHF
>TRBV18|TRBD1|NA|15|TRBJ1-6
TGTGCCAGCTCACCAGGGGACAGGGAGAATTCACCCCTCCACTTT
CASSPGDRENSPLHF
>TRBV9|NA|NA|15|TRBJ2-7
TGTGCCAGCAGCGTCGCTTCCCGTGGAGCGGGTAGAAGGTACTTC
CASSVASRGAGRRYF
>TRBV6-1|TRBD1|once|15|TRBJ1-2
TGTGCCAGCAGTGCTGACGGGACAGACTTCTATGGCTACACCTTC
CASSADGTDFYGYTF
>TRBV6-1|NA|NA|13|TRBJ2-2
TGTGCCAGCAACCAGGGCAGCACCGGGGAGCTGTTTTTT
CASNQGSTGELFF
>TRBV5-4|NA|NA|13|TRBJ2-7
TGTGCCAGCAGCCGCGATGCGGACTACGAGCAGTACTTC
CASSRDADYEQYF
>TRBV7-2|NA|once|13|TRBJ1-1
TGTGCCAGCAGCTTAGGAGCGGTCACTGAAGCTTTCTTT
CASSLGAVTEAFF
>TRBV15|TRBD1|NA|15|TRBJ1-1
TGTGCCACGAGCAGCGCGATGATTCAGGGGGCTGAAGCTTTCTTT
CATSSAMIQGAEAFF
>TRBV28|NA|NA|15|TRBJ1-1
TGTGCCAGCACCCCGGCCGGGGGTGCGAACACTGAAGCTTTCTTT
CASTPAGGANTEAFF
>TRBV19|NA|NA|13|TRBJ1-1
TGTGCCAGTAGTTTGGGGGCGAACACTGAAGCTTTCTTT
CASSLGANTEAFF
>TRBV6-4|NA|few|16|TRBJ2-1
TGTGCCAGCAGTGACTCGAGGCGGGTCCCCTACAATGAGCAGTTCTTC
CASSDSRRVPYNEQFF
>TRBV2|NA|few|14|TRBJ2-3
TGTGCCAGCAAGTGGGCTAGCTCGACAGATACGCAGTATTTT
CASKWASSTDTQYF
>TRBV5-8|TRBD1|NA|14|TRBJ1-1
TGTGCCAGCATCGACAGGGTGGCGAACACTGAAGCTTTCTTT
CASIDRVANTEAFF
>TRBV29-1|NA|NA|13|TRBJ2-1
TGCAGCGTTGAAGAGCGTTCCTACAATGAGCAGTTCTTC
CSVEERSYNEQFF
>TRBV13|NA|NA|16|TRBJ1-1
TGTGCCAGCGAGGTCGGCAGGGGCCACCGCATCACTGAAGCTTTCTTT
CASEVGRGHRITEAFF
>TRBV30|NA|NA|15|TRBJ1-3
TGTGCCTGGAGTGTAAGGGGCTTCTCTGGAAACACCATATATTTT
CAWSVRGFSGNTIYF
>TRBV5-4|NA|NA|13|TRBJ2-3
TGTGCCAGCAGCTTGGATCTTCAAGATACGCAGTATTTT
CASSLDLQDTQYF
>TRBV6-5|NA|NA|14|TRBJ1-2
TGTGCCAGCAGTTACTCGCTGACAGTTTATGGCTACACCTTC
CASSYSLTVYGYTF
>TRBV28|NA|NA|15|TRBJ2-1
TGTGCCAGCAGTTTAGGTACGGGGGCAAACAATGAGCAGTTCTTC
CASSLGTGANNEQFF
>TRBV5-8|NA|NA|16|TRBJ2-5
TGTGCCAGCAGCTTGAATGTCCTAGCGAGCCAAGAGACCCAGTACTTC
CASSLNVLASQETQYF
>TRBV9|TRBD2|NA|16|TRBJ2-1
TGTGCCAGCAGCGTCCTCTGGACTAGCGAGTACAATGAGCAGTTCTTC
CASSVLWTSEYNEQFF
>TRBV6-5|NA|once|15|TRBJ1-4
TGTGCCAGCAGCCTACGGCGGGCCGGGGGCGAAGGACTGTTTTTT
CASSLRRAGGEGLFF
>TRBV11-2|TRBD1|NA|13|TRBJ1-2
TGTGCCAGCAGCTTTCCAGGGGGCTATGGCTACACCTTC
CASSFPGGYGYTF
>TRBV19|NA|NA|11|TRBJ2-5
TGTGCCAGTAGCGGGGGAGAGACCCAGTACTTC
CASSGGETQYF
>TRBV14|TRBD1|once|15|TRBJ2-5
TGTGCCAGCAGCCAAGAGCCAGGGGGCGGAGAGACCCAGTACTTC
CASSQEPGGGETQYF
>TRBV27|NA|once|13|TRBJ1-1
TGTGCCAGCAGTTCTCCAGGTTGGGTCGAAGCTTTCTTT
CASSSPGWVEAFF
>TRBV6-5|NA|NA|14|TRBJ2-7
TGTGCCAGCAGTTACCAGGCGCAACACTACGAGCAGTACTTC
CASSYQAQHYEQYF
>TRBV5-8|NA|NA|16|TRBJ1-4
TGTGCCAGCAGCCCTGGACACACCCCTAATGGCGAAAAACTGTTTTTT
CASSPGHTPNGEKLFF
>TRBV11-3|TRBD2|NA|15|TRBJ2-1
TGTGCCAGCAGCTTAGCTCCGGGAGGTGTAAATGAGCAGTTCTTC
CASSLAPGGVNEQFF
>TRBV7-2|TRBD2|NA|17|TRBJ2-1
TGTGCCAGCAGCCTAAGACTAGCGGGAGGTTCCTACAATGAGCAGTTCTTC
CASSLRLAGGSYNEQFF
>TRBV27|NA|few|16|TRBJ2-2
TGTGCCAGCAGTTTATTCTTACTAGGGGACACCGGGGAGCTGTTTTTT
CASSLFLLGDTGELFF
>TRBV11-1|TRBD2|NA|15|TRBJ2-7
TGTGCCAGCAGCCCTGCCTTTCGGGGGGTGAACGAGCAGTACTTC
CASSPAFRGVNEQYF
>TRBV6-1|NA|NA|15|TRBJ2-1
TGTGCCAGCAGGGAAAGACAAAGCTCCTACAATGAGCAGTTCTTC
CASRERQSSYNEQFF